This record covers a single T cell receptor (beta chain). Its specificity is unknown. This entry belongs to a study of shared clonotypes between healthy human individuals. Study-level background: Used for every donor were three CD4 naive, three CD4 memory, two CD8 naive and one CD8 memory plate. Study outcomes and limitations: Among non-shared clonotypes, generation probabilities were lower than among those shared by all four donors. It was anticipated that sequencing depth would influence how many clonotypes donors shared. Memory subsets generally showed lower estimated richness than naive subsets.

Method: immunoSEQ multiplex PCR; TCRdb's copy keeps in-frame clones and lacks some. The sample has about 2.4 million clones, approximately 94% seen once. Germline V CDR1 and CDR2: ENHRY, SYGVKD. Between the trimmed V and J ends, which lost 1 base and 8 bases, there was a span of 17 bases. CDR3 size: 15 residues. This chain links TRBV10-3 with TRBJ1-2; perhaps TRBD1 as D (5 bases). Sample: naive CD4+ T cells from PBMCs. This sample's subset: CD45RA+ positively selected. This receptor was taken from a man between 18 and 29 years old in good health. Some clones in this sample may be carry-over from other donors' samples. DNA of the CDR3: TGTGCCATCAGTGAGTTCGAGGGGAAAGCAAGAGGCTACACCTTC. Protein sequence: CAISEFEGKARGYTF.